This T cell receptor (beta chain) was profiled in a study of human T cells and chemical hapten exposure. The overall study: Weekly scalp doses of diphenylcyclopropenone were given to patients during the roughly 25-week study. Variability of per-sample TCR yields stemmed mainly from small differences in pooled library volume.

The CDR3 spans 15 residues. Germline CDR1 and CDR2: SGHNT and YYREEE (reference sequence). V shed 3 bases, J shed 7 bases, and the junction held 6 bases outside the gene matches. Specified time point: patch test 2, 6 weeks after DPC sensitization. Treatment meaning: therapeutic diphenylcyclopropenone sensitization with weekly scalp DPC. In TCRdb, the RACE reads were re-called with MiXCR into one record per CDR3 protein. The data show just over 350,000 distinct CDR3 sequences, about 6% seen once. This clonotype was seen a handful of times. This material consisted of whole blood, taken in connection with sensitization to the hapten diphenylcyclopropenone (DPC). This receptor was obtained from a woman between 18 and 30 years old with alopecia areata. Some clones in this sample may be carry-over from other donors' samples. This chain links TRBV5-4 with TRBJ2-1; 11 bases match TRBD2. Here the CDR3 DNA reads TGTGCCAGCAGCTCCGGGACTAGCGGAAATAATGAGCAGTTCTTC. As protein: CASSSGTSGNNEQFF.